These 5 T cell receptor beta chains share one sample of origin, sequenced in a study of T-cell memory formation after mild COVID-19. TCRdb re-called the 5' RACE reads through MiXCR, storing one row per CDR3 protein. This table holds roughly 600,000 distinct CDR3 sequences, about a sixth found once. Material: PBMCs or a T cell subset sorted from them (not recorded which). These receptors all come from an adult woman who had mild COVID-19 (a few samples of this study predate the infection). Cell type and time point are not known.

The DNA of the CDR3 is TGTGCCAGCAGCTTGTCCGAGGAGGTCGGTGGCTACACCTTC. Encoded protein: CASSLSEEVGGYTF. V usage is TRBV5-6 and J usage is TRBJ1-2; no firm D call. V lost 1 base to trimming and J lost 7 bases, with 14 bases between them. The germline gives CDR1 SGHDT, CDR2 YYEEEE. The CDR3 totals 14 residues.

The sample holds a few counts of this clonotype. The V call is TRBV7-8, the J call TRBJ1-2; TRBD1 matches at 7 bases. V shed 6 bases, J shed 3 bases, and the junction held 13 bases outside the gene matches. The CDR3 is 16 amino acids. Per germline, CDR1 SGHVS and CDR2 FQNEAQ. The CDR3 DNA is TGTGCCAGCAGTTCTCAGCAGGGGGGACTGGACTATGGCTACACCTTC. Protein: CASSSQQGGLDYGYTF.

This clonotype has a count of ten or more. CDR3 nucleotides: TGTGCCAGCGGGACTAGCTCTTACAATGAGCAGTTCTTC. It encodes CASGTSSYNEQFF. V and J are TRBV4-2 and TRBJ2-1, with 9 bases aligning to TRBD2. V lost 8 bases to trimming and J lost 4 bases; unmatched junction nucleotides: 3. The CDR3 has 13 residues. CDR1 is LGHNA and CDR2 is YNFKEQ in the germline V gene.

CDR3 sequence (DNA): TGTGCCAGCAGCCAAGACGAAGAGACCCAGTACTTC. It specifies CASSQDEETQYF. The rearrangement joins TRBV3-1 to TRBJ2-5, with D uncertain. V dropped 0 bases and J dropped 3 bases, with 2 bases sitting between them. This CDR3 comprises 12 residues. The germline gives CDR1 LGHDT, CDR2 YNNKEL (reference sequence).

The chain is built from TRBV7-9 and TRBJ2-5; unclear D gene. Trimming cost V 1 base and J 1 base, with 7 bases left between them. The CDR3 is 14 amino acids. The germline gives CDR1 SEHNR, CDR2 FQNEAQ (reference sequence). The CDR3 is CASSLETSQETQYF. In nucleotides, the CDR3 is TGTGCCAGCAGCTTAGAGACAAGCCAAGAGACCCAGTACTTC.